A selection of T cell receptor beta chains follows, all from one sample in a study of T cells in Graves' hyperthyroidism and ophthalmopathy. From the multiplex PCR reads, TCRdb called clonotypes with MiXCR, one entry per CDR3 protein. There are approximately 530,000 distinct CDR3 sequences in the sample; about a sixth occur only once, and about 20% lies in the top ten. Sequences were obtained from blood. Receptors originate from a woman between 18 and 29 years old with Graves' hyperthyroidism. The conserved cysteine and the conserved F or W are not part of the CDR3 here. D genes are given only for firm matches.

14,NA,TRBJ1-5,TRBV28,ASSLTPETGNQPQH
12,TRBD1,TRBJ2-7,TRBV20-1,SAKLDRARAEQY
15,TRBD2,TRBJ2-1,TRBV2,ASSEATSGAGYNEQF
14,NA,TRBJ2-3,TRBV7-6,ASSPVPSALTDTQY
13,TRBD2,TRBJ2-7,TRBV6-1,ASSATSGRFDEQY
11,NA,TRBJ2-3,TRBV30,AWSQGRTDTQY
11,TRBD2,TRBJ2-1,TRBV24-1,ATSDLREGEQF
13,NA,TRBJ2-5,TRBV11-2,ASSLAGASPGTQY
17,TRBD2,TRBJ2-4,TRBV12-3/TRBV12-4,ASSLGTSGRATSKNIQY
13,NA,TRBJ2-7,TRBV5-1,ASSRNRGTTYEQY
13,TRBD2,NA,TRBV2,ASSAGTSGSNEQY
12,NA,TRBJ2-3,TRBV11-2,ASSFGLSTDTQY
10,NA,TRBJ2-1,TRBV2,ASIKTSHEQF
14,TRBD2,TRBJ2-3,TRBV20-1,SAPTKIAGGTDTQY
11,NA,TRBJ2-2,TRBV19,ASIKGRSGELF
13,NA,TRBJ1-5,TRBV5-6,ASSRNRDFNQPQH
11,NA,TRBJ1-1,TRBV5-1,ASSWRQSTEAF
14,NA,TRBJ2-1,TRBV24-1,ATSASLETDYNEQF
13,TRBD2,TRBJ2-1,TRBV10-3,AITKTSGRTDEQF
11,TRBD2,TRBJ2-1,TRBV20-1,SAGLAGGGEQF
13,TRBD2,TRBJ2-1,TRBV2,ASSEGTSGIGEQF
16,NA,TRBJ2-6,TRBV12-3/TRBV12-4,ASSSRRRGFQGANVLT
13,TRBD2,TRBJ2-3,TRBV7-2,ASSPAAGDRDTQY
11,NA,TRBJ1-1,TRBV20-1,SARAGGVTEAF